This TCR beta chain was retrieved from a study of response to subunit inactivated influenza vaccine. TCRdb ran MiXCR on the RT-PCR reads and lists one entry per CDR3 protein. In the table there are roughly 700,000 distinct CDR3 sequences, roughly 14% of which are singletons. Overall study findings and caveats: Authors proposed each seasonal influenza vaccination draws in few new T cells.

CDR1 and CDR2 (germline): ENHRY, SYGVKD. The CDR3 loop spans 11 amino acids. Trimming stripped 2 bases from V and 2 bases from J, with 1 base between. The sample holds many counts of this clonotype. Its antigen remains unidentified. This receptor was obtained from a man aged 50-59 years who received an inactivated influenza vaccine. Specimen: PBMCs from blood, collected approximately 15 days before vaccination. V usage is TRBV10-3 and J usage is TRBJ2-7; D not resolved. The CDR3 DNA is TGTGCCATCAGTGAGACCTACGAGCAGTACTTC. It translates to CAISETYEQYF.